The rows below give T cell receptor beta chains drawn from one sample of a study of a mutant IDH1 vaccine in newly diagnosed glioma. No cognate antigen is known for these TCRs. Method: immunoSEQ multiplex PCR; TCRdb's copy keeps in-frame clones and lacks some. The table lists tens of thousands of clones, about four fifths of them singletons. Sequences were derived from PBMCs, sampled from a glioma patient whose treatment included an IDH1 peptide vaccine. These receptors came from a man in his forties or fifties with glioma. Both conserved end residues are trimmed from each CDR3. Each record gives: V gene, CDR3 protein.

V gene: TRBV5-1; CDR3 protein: ASKSIEGLNTEAF
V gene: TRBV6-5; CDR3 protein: ASSYTQQGTYGYT
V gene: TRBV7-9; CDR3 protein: ASSLVGQGAAGYT
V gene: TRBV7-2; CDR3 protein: ASSERYNRFYEQY
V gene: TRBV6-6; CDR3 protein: ASSQNTIY
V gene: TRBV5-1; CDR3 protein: ASSPDAEYYGYT
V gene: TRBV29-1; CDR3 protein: SVWVPLMNTEAF
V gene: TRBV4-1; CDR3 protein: ASSQGEVSYNEQF
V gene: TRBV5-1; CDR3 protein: ASSAEVGTGELF
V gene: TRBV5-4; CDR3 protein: ASSPGGEKTETTPFEKLF
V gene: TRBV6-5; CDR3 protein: ASSRGRGNAIY
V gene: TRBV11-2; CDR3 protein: ASRRASSGNTIY
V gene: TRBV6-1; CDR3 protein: ASSESTVGWSDTGELF
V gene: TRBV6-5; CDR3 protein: ASSYAQGYGYT
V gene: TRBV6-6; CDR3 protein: ASSYSPHSGNTIY
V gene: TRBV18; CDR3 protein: ASSFLTGGTEAF
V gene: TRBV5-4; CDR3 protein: ASKSGDYGYT
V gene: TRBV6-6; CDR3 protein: ASSGSPARNEKLF
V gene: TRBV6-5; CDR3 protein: ASSISAGHNEQF
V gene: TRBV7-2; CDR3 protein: ASSLGAGTGIGYT
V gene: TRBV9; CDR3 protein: ASSAITGDTEAF
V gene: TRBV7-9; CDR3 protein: ASSLAEGALRGANVLT
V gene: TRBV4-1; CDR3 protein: ASSLKDGQLNEQF
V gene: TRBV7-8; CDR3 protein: ASSLRGRSDTEAF
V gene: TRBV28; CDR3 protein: ASSSQGGYGANVLT
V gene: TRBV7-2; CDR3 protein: ASSPPGRNTEAF
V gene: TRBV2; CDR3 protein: ASSETGYSSEQY
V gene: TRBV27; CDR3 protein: ASSLGTGGFYEQY
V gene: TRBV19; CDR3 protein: ASRTGQGSQPQH
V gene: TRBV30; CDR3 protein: AWGTDTQY
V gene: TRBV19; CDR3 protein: ASSIAPRSGEQF
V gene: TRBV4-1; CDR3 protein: ASSHLQDGEKLF
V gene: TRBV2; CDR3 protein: ASTQGAGGRTETQY
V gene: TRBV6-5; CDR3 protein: ASRRFRDGYT
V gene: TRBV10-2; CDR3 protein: ASSESTRSSYNSPLH
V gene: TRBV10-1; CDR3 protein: ASRPRVQTNQPQH
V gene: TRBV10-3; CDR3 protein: AISETGGGALPEGYT
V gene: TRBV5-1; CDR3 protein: ASRETGGEQF
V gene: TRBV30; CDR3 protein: AWSHYGYT
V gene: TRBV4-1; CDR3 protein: ASSQVLGSNQPQH
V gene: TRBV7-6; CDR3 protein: ASSQDREGEQY
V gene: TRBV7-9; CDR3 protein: ASSSQVFTDTQY
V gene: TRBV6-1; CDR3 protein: ASLLEGYT
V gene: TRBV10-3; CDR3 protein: AISEPRTPMNTEAF
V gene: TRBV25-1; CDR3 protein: ASSEEGAAF
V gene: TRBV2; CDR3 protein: ASSAGTGGPYGYT
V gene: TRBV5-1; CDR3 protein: ASSLGGGRTGELF
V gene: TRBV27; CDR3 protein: ASRPGTANTGELF
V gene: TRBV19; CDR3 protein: ASSIVGRLAGDNEQF
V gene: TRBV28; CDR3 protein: ASSFVNNWQLQH